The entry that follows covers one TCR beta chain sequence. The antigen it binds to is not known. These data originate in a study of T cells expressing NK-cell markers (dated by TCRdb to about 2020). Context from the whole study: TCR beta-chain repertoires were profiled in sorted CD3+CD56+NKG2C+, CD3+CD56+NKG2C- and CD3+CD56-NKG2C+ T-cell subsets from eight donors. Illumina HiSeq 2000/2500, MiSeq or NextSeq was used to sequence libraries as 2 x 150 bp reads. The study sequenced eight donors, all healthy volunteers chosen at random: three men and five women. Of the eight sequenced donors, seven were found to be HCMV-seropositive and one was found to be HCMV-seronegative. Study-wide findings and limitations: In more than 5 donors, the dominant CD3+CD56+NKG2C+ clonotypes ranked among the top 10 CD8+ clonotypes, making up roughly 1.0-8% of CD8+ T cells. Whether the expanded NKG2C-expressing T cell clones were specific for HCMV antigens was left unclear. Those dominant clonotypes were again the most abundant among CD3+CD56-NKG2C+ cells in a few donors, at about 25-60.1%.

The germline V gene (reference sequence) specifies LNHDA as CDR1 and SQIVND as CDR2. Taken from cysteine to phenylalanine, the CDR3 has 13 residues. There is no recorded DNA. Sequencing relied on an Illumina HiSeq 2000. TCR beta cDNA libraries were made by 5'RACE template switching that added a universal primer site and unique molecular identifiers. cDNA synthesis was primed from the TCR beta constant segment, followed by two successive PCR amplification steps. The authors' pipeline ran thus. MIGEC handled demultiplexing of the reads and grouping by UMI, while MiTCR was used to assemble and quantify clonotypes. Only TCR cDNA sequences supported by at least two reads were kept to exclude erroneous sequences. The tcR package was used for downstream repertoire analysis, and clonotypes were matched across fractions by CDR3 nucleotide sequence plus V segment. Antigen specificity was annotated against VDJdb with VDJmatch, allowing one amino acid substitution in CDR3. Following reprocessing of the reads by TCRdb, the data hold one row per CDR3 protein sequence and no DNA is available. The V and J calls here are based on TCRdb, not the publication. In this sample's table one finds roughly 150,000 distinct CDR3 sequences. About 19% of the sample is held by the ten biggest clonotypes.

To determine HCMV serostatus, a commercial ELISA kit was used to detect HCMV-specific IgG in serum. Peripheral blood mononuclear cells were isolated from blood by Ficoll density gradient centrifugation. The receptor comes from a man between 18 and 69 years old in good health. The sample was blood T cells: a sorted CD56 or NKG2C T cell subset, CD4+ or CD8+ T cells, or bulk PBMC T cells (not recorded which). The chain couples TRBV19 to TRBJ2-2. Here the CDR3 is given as CASSPRGGGELFF.